The T cell receptor (beta chain) described here comes from a study of blood T cells in healthy people across ages (dated by TCRdb to the mid-2010s). For the study in its entirety: In model experiments, roughly one uniquely barcoded TCR beta cDNA molecule per two T cells was captured by template switching. To avoid experimental bias, donors of different ages were randomly spread across the sequencing lanes. To track age-related changes in TCR beta repertoire diversity, the study relied on deep sequencing normalized with unique cDNA molecular identifiers. For two donors (one aged 18 to 29 and one aged 80 or older), the study analyzed two additional independent replicas of 1 million unique cDNA reads from the same blood draw. The donors were split into four age groups: young (average 16 years), middle-aged (roughly 40), aged (roughly 65) and long-lived (approximately 80).

Libraries were built with 5' RACE. Sequencer: Illumina HiSeq 2500. A second PCR of about 7 to 12 cycles was run with a J-beta primer mix and a sample-barcoded 5' primer. A unique molecular identifier was introduced onto each TCR beta cDNA molecule by a template-switch 5' adaptor carrying 12 random nucleotides. At least 3 million CDR3-containing paired-end reads were obtained from each sample. The Mint cDNA synthesis kit, primed by a TRBC-specific oligonucleotide, was used to synthesize first-strand cDNA from all RNA. Following uracil-DNA glycosylase treatment, all cDNA underwent a first 18-cycle PCR with the universal primers M1SS and BC2_uni_R. The paper's processing steps were these. For normalization, 1 million high-quality reads were randomly selected from each sample, with every read carrying a distinct molecular identifier. Reads sharing molecular identifiers were discarded rather than binned into consensus sequences. CDR3 identification, clonotype clustering and error correction used MiTCR with a Q25 quality threshold and the strictest error-elimination algorithm. A nonparametric unseen species model with Euler transformation was used to estimate lower-bound total TCR beta diversity. TCRdb applied fastp at Q25 and MiXCR to the public reads, then kept only in-frame beta chains. Under each unique CDR3 protein, matching rows form one entry showing the most common genes and DNA. These V and J calls are TCRdb output, not the study's own analysis. For this sample the table gives about 1,800,000 distinct CDR3 sequences, of which approximately 30% were detected only once. The ten largest account for less than 9.5% of the sample.

On the study overall, not on this receptor specifically: As age increased, observed TCR beta diversity per million T cells dropped in a roughly linear way, and a significant reduction was already evident by age 40. Estimates of total diversity based on one million sequenced T cells were considered lower bounds and underestimates. Compared with the aged group, the long-lived group had more naive CD4+ T cells, fewer expanded clones and increased TCR diversity, a pattern suggesting age selection. Donor CMV infection status was unknown, potentially confounding age-related changes in expanded clonotypes. Bulk unsorted PBMC profiling prevented conclusive comparison of naive and antigen-experienced compartments. There was a strong correlation between observed TCR beta diversity and the percentage of naive T cells measured by flow cytometry.

The CDR3 holds 15 amino acids from the cysteine to the phenylalanine. The sequence is cut down to CDR3 DNA, 45 bases in frame from base 1. The germline V gene supplies CDR1 MGHRA and CDR2 YSYEKL. Concerning this clonotype itself: This clone's antigen is unknown. One junction end disagrees with the germline gene, perhaps due to a read error.

The approximately 39 donors, aged roughly 6 to 90 years, were systemically healthy Caucasian individuals from Russia. Each donor gave 8 to 10 milliliters of peripheral blood, collected into EDTA-treated Vacutainer tubes. PBMCs were isolated by Ficoll-Paque density-gradient centrifugation, with at least 7 million obtained per sample. Total RNA was extracted from PBMCs with Trizol reagent, with at least 5 micrograms obtained per sample. Naive CD45RAhigh/CD27high T cell percentages were measured by flow cytometry on a PBMC aliquot from every donor. The sequence derives from a woman aged 25-40 years in good health. The rearranged chain carries TRBV4-1 and TRBJ2-3, and TRBD1 may be the D gene, going by 6 matching bases. The sequenced material came from blood. The CDR3 has the sequence CVSSSREGGTDTQYF. The DNA sequence is TGCGTCAGCAGCTCCCGTGAGGGGGGCACAGATACGCAGTATTTT.